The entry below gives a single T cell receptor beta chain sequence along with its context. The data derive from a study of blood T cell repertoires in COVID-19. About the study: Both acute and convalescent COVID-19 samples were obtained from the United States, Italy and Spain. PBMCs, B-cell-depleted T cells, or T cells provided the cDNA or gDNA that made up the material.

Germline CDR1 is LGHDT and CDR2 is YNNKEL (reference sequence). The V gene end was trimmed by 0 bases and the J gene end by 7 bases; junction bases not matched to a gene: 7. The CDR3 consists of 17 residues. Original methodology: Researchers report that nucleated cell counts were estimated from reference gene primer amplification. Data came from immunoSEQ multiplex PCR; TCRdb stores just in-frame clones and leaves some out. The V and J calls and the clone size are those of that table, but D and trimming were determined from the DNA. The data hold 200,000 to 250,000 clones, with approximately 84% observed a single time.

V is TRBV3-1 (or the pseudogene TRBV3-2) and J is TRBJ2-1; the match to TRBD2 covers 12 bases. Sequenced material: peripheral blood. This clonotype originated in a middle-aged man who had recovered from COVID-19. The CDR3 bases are TGTGCCAGCAGCCAAGATCTAGCGGGAGGGCCGTGGAATGAGCAGTTCTTC. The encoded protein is CASSQDLAGGPWNEQFF.